Presented here are 29 T cell receptor beta chains from one specimen sequenced in a study of T cell responses to AZD1222 COVID-19 vaccine. Repertoires were generated with immunoSEQ multiplex PCR, while TCRdb's copy carries only in-frame clones and drops some. The profile shows 100,000 to 150,000 clones, roughly 85% of them singletons. The specimen was peripheral blood, collected on day 0 of AZD1222 vaccination. The source of these receptors is an adult in good health.

This clone has a single count. The chain couples TRBV6-2 or TRBV6-3 to TRBJ2-7; 9 bases line up with TRBD1. The CDR3 is 16 residues long. V lost 2 bases, J lost 5 bases, and 10 bases stayed unmatched. CDR1 is MNHEY, CDR2 SVGEGT, per germline. In DNA form, the CDR3 reads TGTGCCAGCAGTTACATTCTGGGACAGGGAACGAACGAGCAGTACTTC. Translated: CASSYILGQGTNEQYF.

Note on this clone: Other DNA sequences of this sample code for an identical CDR3. The gene calls are TRBV10-1 and TRBJ2-7; no clear D gene. V lost 2 bases, J lost 4 bases, and 3 bases lay in between. Germline-derived CDR1 and CDR2 are WNHNN and SYGVQD (reference sequence). The CDR3 has 11 amino acids. The CDR3 loop reads CASSEGYEQYF. The CDR3 DNA reads as TGCGCCAGCAGTGAGGGGTACGAGCAGTACTTC.

V and J are TRBV15 and TRBJ2-7; D is perhaps TRBD1 (5 bases). The ends were cut back, 0 bases at V and 6 bases at J, with 9 bases in the middle. This CDR3 has 13 amino acids. Germline values: CDR1 LNHNV, CDR2 YYDKDF (reference sequence). In DNA form, the CDR3 reads TGTGCCACCAGCAGAGATCTGACAGTCGAGCAGTACTTC. It is translated as CATSRDLTVEQYF.

This chain links TRBV7-9 with TRBJ2-5; 16 nucleotides agree with TRBD2. Germline V gene lookup returns CDR1 SEHNR and CDR2 FQNEAQ (reference sequence). V lost 5 bases and J lost 3; bases outside the gene matches: 6. The CDR3 sequence is 17 residues long. CDR3 nucleotides: TGTGCCAGCAGCCCGGGACTAGCGGGGGGGCCGAAAGAGACCCAGTACTTC. Protein sequence: CASSPGLAGGPKETQYF.

J is TRBJ1-1 and V is TRBV19; D is uncertain. The CDR3 has 15 amino acids. The V end was cut by 3 bases, the J end by 1 base, with 12 bases between. CDR1 LNHDA and CDR2 SQIVND come from the germline V gene (reference sequence). The CDR3 sequence: CASSISRGGNTEAFF. The CDR3 DNA reads as TGTGCCAGTAGTATCTCCCGGGGAGGGAACACTGAAGCTTTCTTT.

The gene calls are TRBV9 and TRBJ2-7; 8 bases agree with TRBD1. The germline V gene encodes CDR1 SGDLS and CDR2 YYNGEE. The CDR3 runs 14 residues. V shed 3 bases and J 2 bases; nucleotides not matched to a gene: 4. CDR3 in amino acids: CASSGGTGPYEQYF. Written as DNA, the CDR3 is TGTGCCAGCAGCGGAGGGACAGGTCCCTACGAGCAGTACTTC.

The chain joins TRBV7-3 to TRBJ1-6; possible D gene TRBD1, 5 bases. Trimming left V 4 bases short and J 1 base short, with 11 bases between. The germline CDR1 and CDR2 sequences are SGHTA and FQGTGA. The CDR3 covers 16 residues. The CDR3 loop is CASSSQGRSYNSPLHF. In DNA form, the CDR3 reads TGTGCCAGCAGCTCGCAGGGACGGTCCTATAATTCACCCCTCCACTTT.

The rearrangement joins TRBV2 to TRBJ1-5; no clear D gene. Germline V gene lookup returns CDR1 SNHLY and CDR2 FYNNEI. Trimming took 5 bases from V and 7 from J, leaving 15 bases between them. The length of the CDR3 is 14 residues. Here the CDR3 DNA reads TGTGCCAGCAGTAAAGACACCGAGCGACAGCCCCAGCATTTT. Its translation: CASSKDTERQPQHF.

V usage is TRBV18 and J usage is TRBJ2-2; D not certain. Germline V CDR1 and CDR2: KGHSH, LQKENI. V gave up 6 bases and J gave up 3 bases, with 2 bases separating them. The CDR3 has 11 residues. In DNA form, the CDR3 reads TGTGCCAGCTCCGACACCGGGGAGCTGTTTTTT. It specifies CASSDTGELFF.

This chain connects TRBV24-1 to TRBJ2-2; D unresolved. Trimming left V 5 bases short and J 3 bases short, with 3 bases between. Germline-derived CDR1 and CDR2 are KGHDR and SFDVKD. The CDR3 spans 12 residues. CDR3 in DNA: TGTGCCACCAGTGCCGACACCGGGGAGCTGTTTTTT. Amino acid sequence: CATSADTGELFF.

The chain carries TRBV6-1 and TRBJ1-6; D is undetermined. This CDR3 contains 15 residues. Germline CDR1 is MNHNS and CDR2 is SASEGT. Trimming pared 0 bases from V and 1 base from J, leaving 4 bases between. CDR3 bases: TGTGCCAGCAGTGAAGCAAAGTCCTATAATTCACCCCTCCACTTT. Its protein product is CASSEAKSYNSPLHF.

The chain employs TRBV6-2 or TRBV6-3 and TRBJ2-7; no definite D call. Trimming removed 8 bases from V and 4 bases from J, with 6 bases in between. CDR1 MNHEY and CDR2 SVGEGT come from the germline V gene. CDR3 length: 10 residues. The CDR3 region is CASGRYEQYF. The CDR3 DNA is TGTGCCAGCGGCCGTTACGAGCAGTACTTC.

The chain combines TRBV5-1 with TRBJ2-4; 10 nucleotides match TRBD2. Unmatched junction bases numbered 4, after V lost 2 bases and J lost 5 bases. The CDR3 covers 15 residues. The V gene's germline CDR1 is SGHRS and CDR2 YFSETQ. Here the CDR3 DNA reads TGCGCCAGCAGCTTACTAGCGGGAAGAGAAAACATTCAGTACTTC. It specifies CASSLLAGRENIQYF. Combining the CDR3 with reference TRBV5-1 and TRBJ2-4 gives the whole variable domain KAGVTQTPRYLIKTRGQQVTLSCSPISGHRSVSWYQQTPGQGLQFLFEYFSETQRNKGNFPGRFSGRQFSNSRSEMNVSTLELGDSALYLCASSLLAGRENIQYFGAGTRLSVL.

This chain connects TRBV7-9 to TRBJ2-1; D may be TRBD1 or TRBD2 (5 bases each). V shed 5 bases and J shed 3 bases, with 11 bases lying between them. The CDR3 sequence is 14 residues long. The germline gives CDR1 SEHNR, CDR2 FQNEAQ (reference sequence). The CDR3 nucleotides are TGTGCCAGCAGCCCGGGACCTAACTACAATGAGCAGTTCTTC. This encodes CASSPGPNYNEQFF.

V gene TRBV7-2 combines with J gene TRBJ2-1; 8 nucleotides align to TRBD1. This CDR3 spans 17 amino acids. Unmatched junction bases numbered 13, after V lost 1 base and J lost 8 bases. Germline V CDR1 and CDR2: SGHTA, FQGNSA. CDR3 protein: CASSLDPRQGAWDEQFF. CDR3 DNA: TGTGCCAGCAGCTTAGACCCCCGGCAGGGGGCTTGGGATGAGCAGTTCTTC.

The rearrangement joins TRBV20-1 to TRBJ2-5; no reliable D call. Per the germline V gene, CDR1 is DFQATT and CDR2 is SNEGSKA (reference sequence). This CDR3 is 11 amino acids long. V dropped 4 bases and J dropped 4 bases, with 7 bases sitting between them. CDR3 amino acids: CSANVRETQYF. In DNA, the CDR3 is TGCAGTGCTAACGTCCGAGAGACCCAGTACTTC.

This clone was observed a handful of times. The chain is built from TRBV19 and TRBJ1-2; no definite D call. V dropped 7 bases and J dropped 8 bases, with 17 bases sitting between them. The germline CDR1 and CDR2 sequences are LNHDA and SQIVND (reference sequence). The CDR3 contains 13 residues. The CDR3 loop is CASTEPGKVGYTF. CDR3 in DNA: TGTGCCAGTACCGAGCCGGGAAAGGTGGGCTACACCTTC.

The genes are TRBV28 and TRBJ1-2; D may be TRBD1 (6 bases). The CDR3 covers 15 residues. V was pared by 5 bases and J by 5 bases, with 18 bases between. Per the germline V gene, CDR1 is MDHEN and CDR2 is SYDVKM. As DNA, the CDR3 is TGTGCCAGCAGTCTTACAGGGCGGGGATGGTATGGCTACACCTTC. Translating it yields CASSLTGRGWYGYTF.

This clone came up a few times. The chain employs TRBV10-3 and TRBJ1-2, with 7 bases matching TRBD1. The CDR3 is 13 residues long. Germline-derived CDR1 and CDR2 are ENHRY and SYGVKD. The V segment lost 5 bases and the J segment 2 bases; nucleotides outside the gene matches: 2. DNA for the CDR3: TGTGCCATCAGTAGGACAGGAAACTATGGCTACACCTTC. Translating gives CAISRTGNYGYTF.

The chain is built from TRBV7-3 and TRBJ2-3; D ambiguous. V lost 5 bases, J lost 6 bases, and 18 bases lay in between. The germline V gene encodes CDR1 SGHTA and CDR2 FQGTGA. The CDR3 runs 15 residues. CDR3 protein: CASSTAPLASDTQYF. The CDR3 nucleotides are TGTGCCAGCAGCACCGCCCCGCTCGCGTCTGATACGCAGTATTTT.

The gene calls are TRBV30 and TRBJ1-2, with TRBD1 identical over 8 bases. The CDR3 totals 18 residues. V gave up 3 bases and J gave up 5 bases; unmatched junction bases: 20. Germline CDR1 and CDR2: GTSNPN and SVGIG (reference sequence). As DNA, the CDR3 is TGTGCCTGGAGCCATCTCCGGGGACAGGTCCAACGGGGGTATGGCTACACCTTC. It encodes CAWSHLRGQVQRGYGYTF.

The V gene is TRBV7-8, the J gene TRBJ2-5; TRBD1 matches 9 bases. The CDR3 covers 16 residues. Germline-derived CDR1 and CDR2 are SGHVS and FQNEAQ. With V trimmed by 6 bases and J by 1 base, 9 bases remained unmatched. The CDR3 nucleotides read TGTGCCAGCAGGATCGGGACAGGGACGACCCAAGAGACCCAGTACTTC. It encodes CASRIGTGTTQETQYF.

V usage is TRBV29-1 and J usage is TRBJ2-4; D is uncertain. Germline V CDR1 and CDR2: SQVTM, ANQGSEA. Trimming pared 0 bases from V and 3 bases from J, leaving 15 bases between. The CDR3 extends over 16 amino acids. This CDR3 reads CSVEEDRLGLKNIQYF. CDR3 bases: TGCAGCGTTGAAGAGGACCGATTAGGGCTCAAAAACATTCAGTACTTC.

The chain has TRBV11-2 and TRBJ2-1; TRBD1 matches at 9 bases. This CDR3 has 15 amino acids. Germline values: CDR1 SGHAT, CDR2 FQNNGV. J lost 6 bases, V lost 5 bases, and 8 bases had no gene match. This CDR3 is CASSLRQGDLNEQFF. The CDR3 bases are TGTGCCAGCAGCCTAAGACAGGGGGACCTCAATGAGCAGTTCTTC.

The rearrangement uses TRBV2 and TRBJ2-5; tentatively, D is TRBD1 (5 bases). Per germline, CDR1 SNHLY and CDR2 FYNNEI. The CDR3 has 15 amino acids. Trimming cost V 1 base and J 5 bases, with 14 bases left between them. CDR3 DNA sequence: TGTGCCAGCAGTGAAGGGCCCCGTTCAGGGGAGACCCAGTACTTC. Its translation is CASSEGPRSGETQYF.

The chain has TRBV28 and TRBJ2-2; D possibly corresponds to TRBD1 (5 bases). Germline V lookup: CDR1 MDHEN, CDR2 SYDVKM. This CDR3 is 15 amino acids long. V lost 2 bases and J lost 5, with 12 bases in between. For the CDR3, the DNA is TGTGCCAGCAGTTTAGTTTCCAGGGTAACCGGGGAGCTGTTTTTT. Translated: CASSLVSRVTGELFF. The whole variable domain, remainder taken from reference TRBV28 and TRBJ2-2, is DVKVTQSSRYLVKRTGEKVFLECVQDMDHENMFWYRQDPGLGLRLIYFSYDVKMKEKGDIPEGYSVSREKKERFSLILESASTNQTSMYLCASSLVSRVTGELFFGEGSRLTVL.

V usage is TRBV12-3 or TRBV12-4 and J usage is TRBJ1-2, with 7 positions matching TRBD1. V lost 1 base and J lost 8; bases outside the gene matches: 4. The CDR3 consists of 13 residues. The CDR3 sequence is CASSLGQGEGYTF. The DNA for the CDR3 is TGTGCCAGCAGTTTAGGACAGGGAGAGGGCTACACCTTC.

This chain joins TRBV18 and TRBJ1-1; D gene unclear. V lost 2 bases, J lost 7 bases, and 8 bases lay in between. CDR3 length equals 12 residues. CDR1 KGHSH and CDR2 LQKENI come from the germline V gene. Here the CDR3 reads CASSPGPVEAFF. For the CDR3, the DNA is TGTGCCAGCTCACCAGGACCCGTTGAAGCTTTCTTT. Complete variable domain (other parts from reference TRBV18 and TRBJ1-1): NAGVMQNPRHLVRRRGQEARLRCSPMKGHSHVYWYRQLPEEGLKFMVYLQKENIIDESGMPKERFSAEFPKEGPSILRIQQVVRGDSAAYFCASSPGPVEAFFGQGTRLTVV.

This clone was detected only once. This rearrangement joins TRBV19 to TRBJ1-1; D not certain. The CDR3 covers 13 residues. Germline lookup yields CDR1 LNHDA and CDR2 SQIVND (reference sequence). V lost 4 bases and J lost 4, with 10 bases in between. The CDR3 coding sequence is TGTGCCAGTAGTAACAGCAGGAGCACTGAAGCTTTCTTT. This codes for CASSNSRSTEAFF.